Below are 17 T cell receptor beta chains sequenced from a single sample in a study of CD8 T cells in ankylosing spondylitis. TCRdb independently ran MiXCR on the 5' RACE reads; one entry per CDR3 protein. The sample has under 250,000 distinct CDR3 sequences, roughly 8.2% seen once. The sample taken for sequencing was blood, either unsorted or a sorted T cell fraction (not recorded which). These receptors came from a female donor with ankylosing spondylitis or in good health (not recorded which).

This clonotype was recorded at least ten times. Written as DNA, the CDR3 is TGTGCCAGCAGTCAAATTCCAACAGGGTTTTACGAGCAGTACTTC. Translated, it gives CASSQIPTGFYEQYF. The V gene is TRBV5-5, the J gene TRBJ2-7, with TRBD1 as a possible D gene (6 bases). Germline values: CDR1 SGHKS, CDR2 YYEKEE (reference sequence). The CDR3 totals 15 residues. V lost 5 bases to trimming and J lost 4 bases, with 19 bases between them.

This clonotype was observed many times. The chain recombines TRBV6-5 with TRBJ2-2, with 9 nucleotides matching TRBD2. V was pared by 1 base and J by 7 bases, with 4 bases of the junction left unmatched. The germline V gene encodes CDR1 MNHEY and CDR2 SVGAGI. The CDR3 extends over 15 amino acids. Here the CDR3 DNA reads TGTGCCAGCAGTTACTATATTAGCGGGAGCGGGGAGCTGTTTTTT. Translated: CASSYYISGSGELFF.

This clonotype was recorded many times. The chain is built from TRBV29-1 and TRBJ2-1; D is uncertain. Trimming cost V 4 bases and J 9 bases, with 16 bases left between them. Germline lookup yields CDR1 SQVTM and CDR2 ANQGSEA. This CDR3 comprises 13 residues. CDR3 sequence (DNA): TGCAGCGTTGCAACTGGTGGCGGTAGTGAGCAGTTCTTC. Its protein product is CSVATGGGSEQFF.

This clonotype has a count of ten or more. The chain carries TRBV9 and TRBJ2-1, with D perhaps TRBD2 (7 bases). The V gene's germline CDR1 is SGDLS and CDR2 YYNGEE. This CDR3 spans 17 amino acids. The V gene lost 2 bases and the J gene lost 3 bases, with 18 bases spanning the gap. The CDR3 DNA is TGTGCCAGCAGCGTCATGGGAGGGGGAGTAGTCTACAATGAGCAGTTCTTC. The encoded protein is CASSVMGGGVVYNEQFF.

The table lists this clonotype with many counts. The rearrangement links TRBV20-1 to TRBJ2-7; no clear D gene. CDR3 size: 12 residues. Trimming removed 3 bases at V and 2 bases at J, with 8 bases between. CDR1 DFQATT and CDR2 SNEGSKA come from the germline V gene (reference sequence). The CDR3 protein is CSASSATYEQYF. The CDR3 bases are TGCAGTGCTAGCTCAGCCACCTACGAGCAGTACTTC.

This clonotype has at least ten counts. The CDR3 coding sequence is TGCAGTGCTAGCAGAGCGGGAGCAGGTCGTGAGCAGTTCTTC. This gives the protein CSASRAGAGREQFF. The chain recombines TRBV20-1 with TRBJ2-1; 8 bases align to TRBD2. The CDR3 extends over 14 amino acids. CDR1 and CDR2 (germline): DFQATT, SNEGSKA (reference sequence). J gave up 9 bases and V 3 bases, and 10 bases lay outside the gene matches.

This clonotype was picked up many times. The chain is built from TRBV11-2 and TRBJ2-5; 12 bases agree with TRBD2. This CDR3 spans 14 amino acids. Per germline, CDR1 SGHAT and CDR2 FQNNGV. The junction had 4 bases not matched to a gene; V was cut back by 6 bases and J by 5 bases. The CDR3: CASRRTSGEETQYF. The CDR3 nucleotides are TGTGCCAGCAGACGGACTAGCGGGGAGGAGACCCAGTACTTC.

The table lists this clonotype with many counts. This chain joins TRBV20-1 and TRBJ1-1, with 7 nucleotides matching TRBD1. There are 14 residues in the CDR3. From germline, CDR1 is DFQATT and CDR2 SNEGSKA (reference sequence). V dropped 3 bases and J dropped 1; count of bases not matched to a gene: 5. The CDR3 is CSARGQLENTEAFF. The CDR3 nucleotides read TGCAGTGCTAGGGGACAGTTGGAGAACACTGAAGCTTTCTTT.

This clonotype has a count of ten or more. The chain joins TRBV5-1 to TRBJ2-2; D gene ambiguous. V lost 9 bases to trimming and J lost 3 bases, with 9 bases between them. The CDR3 is 12 residues long. CDR1 is SGHRS, CDR2 YFSETQ, per germline. The CDR3 sequence is CATRMDTGELFF. DNA of the CDR3: TGCGCCACCCGAATGGACACCGGGGAGCTGTTTTTT.

The sample holds many counts of this clonotype. The junction and the germline gene differ at one end; a read error may be behind it. The chain recombines TRBV28 with TRBJ2-5; no firm D call. This CDR3 has 13 amino acids. In germline, CDR1 is MDHEN, CDR2 SYDVKM. CDR3 sequence: CANSLRVQETQYF. CDR3 DNA: TGTGCCAACAGTTTAAGGGTCCAAGAGACCCAGTACTTC.

This clonotype came up many times. V and J are TRBV6-2 or TRBV6-3 and TRBJ1-5, with D unclear. The length of the CDR3 is 13 residues. The ends were cut back, 6 bases at V and 6 bases at J, with 12 bases in the middle. From germline, CDR1 is MNHEY and CDR2 SVGEGT. The CDR3 region is CASRNPRTQPQHF. CDR3 DNA: TGTGCCAGCAGAAACCCTAGGACTCAGCCCCAGCATTTT.

This clonotype was picked up many times. This chain joins TRBV7-2 and TRBJ2-1, with a tentative D call TRBD1 (5 bases). Germline V gene data show CDR1 as SGHTA and CDR2 as FQGNSA. CDR3 length: 15 residues. Trimming removed 5 bases at V and 0 bases at J, with 11 bases between. The CDR3 DNA is TGTGCCAGCAGCAAGGACATCCTCTCCTACAATGAGCAGTTCTTC. Translated, it gives CASSKDILSYNEQFF.

Notes on this clonotype: The junction departs from germline at one end; a sequencing error may be responsible. The chain combines TRBV3-1 with TRBJ2-1; the match to TRBD1 covers 9 bases. Germline CDR1 is LGHDT and CDR2 is YNNKEL (reference sequence). The CDR3 runs 15 residues. The chain's CDR3 is CACSPNRGLDNEQFF. Here the CDR3 DNA reads TGTGCCTGCAGCCCGAACAGGGGGCTGGACAATGAGCAGTTCTTC.

In this sample, this clonotype turned up a few times. This chain links TRBV5-6 with TRBJ2-7; TRBD1 is a possible D gene (6 bases). The germline gives CDR1 SGHDT, CDR2 YYEEEE. Trimming pared 4 bases from V and 4 bases from J, leaving 18 bases between. The CDR3 runs 15 residues. The CDR3 here is CASSALIQGNYEQYF. The DNA of the CDR3 is TGTGCCAGCAGCGCCCTAATACAGGGTAATTACGAGCAGTACTTC. The variable domain in full, completed from reference TRBV5-6 and TRBJ2-7, reads DAGVTQSPTHLIKTRGQQVTLRCSPKSGHDTVSWYQQALGQGPQFIFQYYEEEERQRGNFPDRFSGHQFPNYSSELNVNALLLGDSALYLCASSALIQGNYEQYFGPGTRLTVT.

This clonotype was counted ten times or more. The gene calls are TRBV5-5 and TRBJ2-7, with 12 bases lining up with TRBD1. J was trimmed by 7 bases and V by 2 bases; bases with no gene match: 7. This CDR3 contains 15 residues. CDR1 and CDR2 from the germline V gene are SGHKS and YYEKEE (reference sequence). This CDR3 reads CASSFPGQGAWEQYF. The CDR3, as DNA: TGTGCCAGCAGCTTCCCGGGACAGGGGGCTTGGGAGCAGTACTTC. The full variable domain, completed using reference TRBV5-5 and TRBJ2-7, is DAGVTQSPTHLIKTRGQQVTLRCSPISGHKSVSWYQQVLGQGPQFIFQYYEKEERGRGNFPDRFSARQFPNYSSELNVNALLLGDSALYLCASSFPGQGAWEQYFGPGTRLTVT.

In its sample, this clonotype was seen a few times. J is TRBJ1-2 and V is TRBV29-1, with TRBD1 as a possible D gene (5 bases). CDR3 length: 12 amino acids. The germline V gene encodes CDR1 SQVTM and CDR2 ANQGSEA. Trimming stripped 8 bases from V and 7 bases from J, with 17 bases between. Here the CDR3 reads CSFRENLSGYTF. CDR3 sequence (DNA): TGCAGCTTCAGGGAAAACCTCTCTGGCTACACCTTC.

This clonotype was observed many times. V and J are TRBV29-1 and TRBJ2-7; D ambiguous. Germline CDR1 reads SQVTM; CDR2 reads ANQGSEA. The CDR3 spans 13 residues. With 0 bases removed from V and 6 bases from J, the gap between germline ends came to 12 bases. CDR3: CSVEDGLLFEQYF. CDR3 nucleotide sequence: TGCAGCGTTGAAGATGGATTACTTTTCGAGCAGTACTTC.